Below are 17 T cell receptor beta chains sequenced from a single sample in a study of cytomegalovirus exposure and HLA in healthy donors. Here immunoSEQ multiplex PCR was the method, and the copy in TCRdb shows in-frame clones only, minus some. The sample has about 130,000 clones; 75% to 90% are singletons. Material for sequencing was PBMCs. Receptor source: a woman in her twenties or thirties in good health and CMV-seropositive.

The chain joins TRBV6-1 to TRBJ2-7, with TRBD2 identical over 9 bases. There are 13 residues in the CDR3. V shed 7 bases, J shed 7 bases, and the junction held 8 bases outside the gene matches. Germline loops: CDR1 MNHNS, CDR2 SASEGT. CDR3 nucleotide sequence: TGTGCCAGCATCGGGCTAGCGGGACTGGAGCAGTACTTC. Encoded protein: CASIGLAGLEQYF.

This clone occurred a few times. The chain is built from TRBV6-5 and TRBJ2-3, with 7 nucleotides matching TRBD2. Germline trimming cut 2 bases from V and 1 base from J; bases unmatched to any gene: 6. Germline CDR1 reads MNHEY; CDR2 reads SVGAGI. The CDR3 extends over 16 amino acids. CDR3: CASSYASGVGTDTQYF. Here the CDR3 DNA reads TGTGCCAGCAGTTACGCGAGCGGGGTTGGCACAGATACGCAGTATTTT.

In DNA form, the CDR3 reads TGTGCCAGCAGCTTGGTGGCTAGCGGGAGCCACGAGCAGTACTTC. Its protein product is CASSLVASGSHEQYF. V is TRBV5-4 and J is TRBJ2-7; 10 nucleotides agree with TRBD2. The CDR3 extends over 15 amino acids. Trimming removed 0 bases from V and 5 bases from J; junction bases left unmatched: 5. In germline, CDR1 is SGHNT, CDR2 YYREEE (reference sequence). Supplemented by reference TRBV5-4 and TRBJ2-7, the full variable domain reads ETGVTQSPTHLIKTRGQQVTLRCSSQSGHNTVSWYQQALGQGPQFIFQYYREEENGRGNFPPRFSGLQFPNYSSELNVNALELDDSALYLCASSLVASGSHEQYFGPGTRLTVT.

V and J are TRBV2 and TRBJ2-5, with 9 bases aligning to TRBD1. Per the germline V gene, CDR1 is SNHLY and CDR2 is FYNNEI. V lost 4 bases and J lost 3; bases outside the gene matches: 6. CDR3 size: 15 residues. The CDR3 protein is CASSGGTGREETQYF. In DNA form, the CDR3 reads TGTGCCAGCAGTGGGGGGACAGGGCGTGAAGAGACCCAGTACTTC. The whole variable domain, remainder taken from reference TRBV2 and TRBJ2-5, is EPEVTQTPSHQVTQMGQEVILRCVPISNHLYFYWYRQILGQKVEFLVSFYNNEISEKSEIFDDQFSVERPDGSNFTLKIRSTKLEDSAMYFCASSGGTGREETQYFGPGTRLLVL.

V gene TRBV19 combines with J gene TRBJ1-2, with D perhaps matching TRBD1 (6 bases). Germline CDR1 and CDR2: LNHDA and SQIVND (reference sequence). This CDR3 has 16 amino acids. The V end was cut by 1 base, the J end by 7 bases, with 19 bases between. The chain's CDR3 is CASSIAPPARGGGYTF. The CDR3 DNA is TGTGCCAGTAGTATAGCCCCGCCGGCAAGGGGGGGTGGCTACACCTTC.

This sequence joins TRBV27 and TRBJ1-1; 8 nucleotides align to TRBD1. Germline V lookup: CDR1 MNHEY, CDR2 SMNVEV (reference sequence). V lost 1 base, J lost 4 bases, and 2 bases stayed unmatched. The CDR3 length is 14 residues. This CDR3 is CASSLLGTGTEAFF. The CDR3 bases are TGTGCCAGCAGTTTATTAGGGACAGGCACTGAAGCTTTCTTT.

This chain uses TRBV15 with TRBJ2-7, with 8 bases aligning to TRBD1. CDR3 length: 15 amino acids. V shed 2 bases, J shed 3 bases, and the junction held 6 bases outside the gene matches. Germline V gene data show CDR1 as LNHNV and CDR2 as YYDKDF (reference sequence). The CDR3: CATSRNTGGLYEQYF. The CDR3, as DNA: TGTGCCACCAGCAGAAATACAGGGGGTCTCTACGAGCAGTACTTC.

The chain uses TRBV7-9 and TRBJ2-5, with no clear D. The germline CDR1 and CDR2 sequences are SEHNR and FQNEAQ (reference sequence). Trimming took 5 bases from V and 5 from J, leaving 18 bases between them. This CDR3 comprises 15 residues. CDR3 DNA sequence: TGTGCCAGCAGCCGAACTCGCTCGCGTTTGGAGACCCAGTACTTC. Encoded protein: CASSRTRSRLETQYF.

The J gene is TRBJ2-1, the V gene TRBV28, with 8 bases lining up with TRBD2. The length of the CDR3 is 18 residues. V lost 1 base, J lost 1 base, and 9 bases stayed unmatched. Per the germline V gene, CDR1 is MDHEN and CDR2 is SYDVKM. CDR3 in DNA: TGTGCCAGCAGTTTATCCCCTTTACTAGCGGTTTCCTACAATGAGCAGTTCTTC. This translates into CASSLSPLLAVSYNEQFF.

In this sample, this clone turned up once. The V call is TRBV27, the J call TRBJ2-6; the D is unclear. V lost 8 bases to trimming and J lost 2 bases, with 13 bases between them. Germline V lookup: CDR1 MNHEY, CDR2 SMNVEV (reference sequence). The CDR3 runs to 15 residues. The CDR3 region is CASQTAGAGANVLTF. CDR3 DNA sequence: TGTGCCAGCCAAACTGCAGGTGCTGGGGCCAACGTCCTGACTTTC.

This chain joins TRBV7-8 and TRBJ2-1; TRBD2 aligns across 11 bases. Germline values: CDR1 SGHVS, CDR2 FQNEAQ. The CDR3 is 20 amino acids. After removal of 5 bases from V and 5 bases from J, the junction contained 20 bases not matched to a gene. CDR3 protein: CASSTALSGRDFSLHNEQFF. The CDR3 DNA follows: TGTGCCAGCAGCACTGCCCTTAGCGGGAGGGACTTTTCGTTACACAATGAGCAGTTCTTC.

The chain uses TRBV4-1 and TRBJ1-1; D gene unclear. CDR1 MGHRA and CDR2 YSYEKL come from the germline V gene. This CDR3 is 12 amino acids long. Trimming pared 1 base from V and 11 bases from J, leaving 11 bases between. In DNA, the CDR3 is TGCGCCAGCAGCCAAGTTGTAGGGAGGGCTTTCTTT. Protein product: CASSQVVGRAFF.

The chain joins TRBV9 to TRBJ2-1, with 8 bases matching TRBD1. Germline CDR1 SGDLS, CDR2 YYNGEE. The CDR3 length is 16 residues. V lost 4 bases and J lost 0; bases outside the gene matches: 6. The CDR3 coding sequence is TGTGCCAGCAGCTTGACAGGGGTTAGCTCCTACAATGAGCAGTTCTTC. Residues: CASSLTGVSSYNEQFF.

V and J are TRBV28 and TRBJ2-1, with 9 bases matching TRBD1. With 7 bases clipped from V and 3 bases from J, the junction kept 16 bases outside the gene matches. The CDR3 length is 18 residues. CDR1 MDHEN and CDR2 SYDVKM come from the germline V gene. CDR3 nucleotides: TGTGCCAGCAACACACTAACAGGGGGCCCCGACATCTACAATGAGCAGTTCTTC. Translating it yields CASNTLTGGPDIYNEQFF.

The chain combines TRBV9 with TRBJ1-1, with 8 bases fitting TRBD1. CDR1 and CDR2 (germline): SGDLS, YYNGEE. This CDR3 region has 15 residues. The V and J ends lost 4 bases and 1 base, in that order; junction bases with no gene match: 6. This CDR3 reads CASSHDGQGNTEAFF. The CDR3 coding sequence is TGTGCCAGCAGCCACGACGGACAGGGGAACACTGAAGCTTTCTTT.

CDR3 protein: CASSESEGGTDTQYF. For the CDR3, the DNA is TGCGCCAGCAGTGAATCCGAGGGCGGCACAGATACGCAGTATTTT. The rearrangement joins TRBV10-1 to TRBJ2-3; TRBD2 is a possible D gene (5 bases). This CDR3 is 15 amino acids long. CDR1 WNHNN and CDR2 SYGVQD come from the germline V gene (reference sequence). Trimming stripped 3 bases from V and 1 base from J, with 11 bases between.

This rearrangement joins TRBV28 to TRBJ2-1; 13 bases line up with TRBD2. J gave up 5 bases and V 7 bases, and 23 bases lay outside the gene matches. The length of the CDR3 is 21 residues. Germline loops: CDR1 MDHEN, CDR2 SYDVKM. The CDR3: CASITTRTSGRGPHTNNEQFF. DNA of the CDR3: TGTGCCAGCATCACGACGAGGACTAGCGGGAGAGGTCCCCACACCAACAATGAGCAGTTCTTC.